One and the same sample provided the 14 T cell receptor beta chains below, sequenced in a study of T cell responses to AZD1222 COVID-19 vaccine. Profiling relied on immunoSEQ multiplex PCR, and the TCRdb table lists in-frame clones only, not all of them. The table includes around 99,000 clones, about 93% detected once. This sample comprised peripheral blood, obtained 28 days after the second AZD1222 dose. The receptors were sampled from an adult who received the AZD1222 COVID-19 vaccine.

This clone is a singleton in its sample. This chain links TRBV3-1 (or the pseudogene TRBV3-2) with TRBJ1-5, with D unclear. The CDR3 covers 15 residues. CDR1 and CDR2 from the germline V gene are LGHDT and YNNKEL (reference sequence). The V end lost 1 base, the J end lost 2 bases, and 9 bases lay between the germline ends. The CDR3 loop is CASSQVPGGNQPQHF. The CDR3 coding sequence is TGTGCCAGCAGCCAAGTTCCAGGAGGCAATCAGCCCCAGCATTTT.

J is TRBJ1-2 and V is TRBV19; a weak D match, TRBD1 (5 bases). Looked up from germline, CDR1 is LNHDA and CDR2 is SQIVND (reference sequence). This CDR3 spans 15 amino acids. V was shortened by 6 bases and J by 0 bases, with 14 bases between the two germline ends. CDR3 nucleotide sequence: TGTGCCAGTAGCAAAGGGGCGGGGACTAACTATGGCTACACCTTC. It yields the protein CASSKGAGTNYGYTF.

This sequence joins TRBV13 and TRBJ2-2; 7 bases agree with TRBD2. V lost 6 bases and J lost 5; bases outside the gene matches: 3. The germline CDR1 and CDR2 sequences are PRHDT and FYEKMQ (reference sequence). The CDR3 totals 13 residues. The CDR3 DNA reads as TGTGCCAGCAGGCGGGAGTATACCGGGGAGCTGTTTTTT. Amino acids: CASRREYTGELFF.

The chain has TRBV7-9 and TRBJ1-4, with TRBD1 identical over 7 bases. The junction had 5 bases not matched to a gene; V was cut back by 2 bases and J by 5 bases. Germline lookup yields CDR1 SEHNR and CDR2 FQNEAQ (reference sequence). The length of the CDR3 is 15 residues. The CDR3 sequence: CASSLSGQINEKLFF. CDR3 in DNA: TGTGCCAGCAGCTTATCGGGACAGATAAATGAAAAACTGTTTTTT. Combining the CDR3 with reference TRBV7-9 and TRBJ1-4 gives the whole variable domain DTGVSQNPRHKITKRGQNVTFRCDPISEHNRLYWYRQTLGQGPEFLTYFQNEAQLEKSRLLSDRFSAERPKGSFSTLEIQRTEQGDSAMYLCASSLSGQINEKLFFGSGTQLSVL.

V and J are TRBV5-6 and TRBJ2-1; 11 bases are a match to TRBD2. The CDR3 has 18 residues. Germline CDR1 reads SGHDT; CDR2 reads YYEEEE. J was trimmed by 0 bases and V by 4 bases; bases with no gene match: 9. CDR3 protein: CASSPGLAEATSYNEQFF. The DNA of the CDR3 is TGTGCCAGCAGCCCGGGACTAGCGGAGGCGACCTCCTACAATGAGCAGTTCTTC.

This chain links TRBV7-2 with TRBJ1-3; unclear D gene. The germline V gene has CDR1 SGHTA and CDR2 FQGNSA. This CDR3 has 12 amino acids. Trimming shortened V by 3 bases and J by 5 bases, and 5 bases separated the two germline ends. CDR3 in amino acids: CASSLNRNTIYF. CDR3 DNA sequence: TGTGCCAGCAGCTTGAACAGAAACACCATATATTTT.

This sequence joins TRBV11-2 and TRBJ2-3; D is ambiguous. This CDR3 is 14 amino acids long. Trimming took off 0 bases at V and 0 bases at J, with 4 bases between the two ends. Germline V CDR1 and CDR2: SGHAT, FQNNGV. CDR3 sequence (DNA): TGTGCCAGCAGCTTAGATGTCAGCACAGATACGCAGTATTTT. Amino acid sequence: CASSLDVSTDTQYF.

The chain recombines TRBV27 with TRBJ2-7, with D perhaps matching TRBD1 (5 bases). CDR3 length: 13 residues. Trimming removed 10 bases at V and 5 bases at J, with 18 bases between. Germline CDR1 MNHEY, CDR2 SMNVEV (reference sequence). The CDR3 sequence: CATGWQGPHEQYF. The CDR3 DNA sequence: TGTGCCACCGGATGGCAGGGCCCCCACGAGCAGTACTTC.

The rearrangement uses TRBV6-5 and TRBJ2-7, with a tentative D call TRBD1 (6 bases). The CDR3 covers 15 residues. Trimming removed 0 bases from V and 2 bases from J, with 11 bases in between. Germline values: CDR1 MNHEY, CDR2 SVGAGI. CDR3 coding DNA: TGTGCCAGCAGTTACTCGACAGGAATAGCCTACGAGCAGTACTTC. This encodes CASSYSTGIAYEQYF.

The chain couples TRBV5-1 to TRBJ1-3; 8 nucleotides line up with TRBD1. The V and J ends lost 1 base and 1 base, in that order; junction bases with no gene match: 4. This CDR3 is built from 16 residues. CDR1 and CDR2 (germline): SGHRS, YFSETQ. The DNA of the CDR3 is TGCGCCAGCAGCTTGTCCCAGGGGGCGTCTGGAAACACCATATATTTT. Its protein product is CASSLSQGASGNTIYF.

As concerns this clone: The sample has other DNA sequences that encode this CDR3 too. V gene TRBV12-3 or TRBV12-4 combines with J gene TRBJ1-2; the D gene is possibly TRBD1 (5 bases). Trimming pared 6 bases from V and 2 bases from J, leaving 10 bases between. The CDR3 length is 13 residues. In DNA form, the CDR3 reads TGTGCCAGCAGCGCCGACAGCAACTATGGCTACACCTTC. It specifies CASSADSNYGYTF.

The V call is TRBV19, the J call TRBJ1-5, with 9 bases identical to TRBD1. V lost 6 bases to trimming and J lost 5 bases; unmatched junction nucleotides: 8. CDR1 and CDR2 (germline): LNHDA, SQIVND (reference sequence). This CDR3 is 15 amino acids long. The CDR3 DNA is TGTGCCAGTAGAAGTTCGGGACAGGGAGATCAGCCCCAGCATTTT. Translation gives CASRSSGQGDQPQHF. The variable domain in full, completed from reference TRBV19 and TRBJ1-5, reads DGGITQSPKYLFRKEGQNVTLSCEQNLNHDAMYWYRQDPGQGLRLIYYSQIVNDFQKGDIAEGYSVSREKKESFPLTVTSAQKNPTAFYLCASRSSGQGDQPQHFGDGTRLSIL.

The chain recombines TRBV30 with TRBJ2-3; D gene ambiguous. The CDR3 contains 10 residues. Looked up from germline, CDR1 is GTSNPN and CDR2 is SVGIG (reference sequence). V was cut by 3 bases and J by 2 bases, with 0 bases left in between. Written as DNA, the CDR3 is TGTGCCTGGAGCACAGATACGCAGTATTTT. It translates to CAWSTDTQYF.

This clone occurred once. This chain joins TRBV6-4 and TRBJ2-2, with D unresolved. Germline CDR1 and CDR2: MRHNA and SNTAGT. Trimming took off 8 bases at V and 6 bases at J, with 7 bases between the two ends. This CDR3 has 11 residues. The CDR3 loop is CASRSAGELFF. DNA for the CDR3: TGTGCCAGCCGGAGCGCCGGGGAGCTGTTTTTT.